This T cell receptor (beta chain) was sequenced in a study of CD4+ T cells in melanoma. Whole-study findings and limits: Diverse differentiation states were reported for melanoma neoantigen-specific CD4+ T cells. CD8+ T cell, macrophage and B cell function reportedly correlated with neoantigen-specific CD4+ T cells.

The CDR3 is made up of 12 amino acids. The germline CDR1 and CDR2 sequences are LNHDA and SQIVND (reference sequence). V lost 8 bases to trimming and J lost 4 bases, with 9 bases between them. Measured with immunoSEQ multiplex PCR; TCRdb has only the in-frame clones, and not every one. Of 15,000 or so clones in the sample, about three fifths were seen once. About this clone: Its antigen is unidentified.

The clonotype was recovered from a human donor with melanoma. Sequencing used cells from a culture (not recorded whether cultured in vitro). The V call is TRBV19, the J call TRBJ1-5; no firm D call. The CDR3 loop is CASRRSNQPQHF. The CDR3 DNA is TGTGCCAGTCGCCGGAGTAATCAGCCCCAGCATTTT.